A single sample gave rise to the 15 T cell receptor beta chains below, sequenced in a study of blood T cell repertoires in COVID-19. The repertoire was sequenced with immunoSEQ multiplex PCR; TCRdb's copy has only in-frame clones and lacks some. The sample shows 140,000 or so clones, 80% to 90% of them seen only once. The sequencing sample was made of peripheral blood. These receptors came from a woman aged 55-69 years with active COVID-19.

The gene calls are TRBV6-1 and TRBJ2-3, with a tentative D call TRBD2 (6 bases). The CDR3 is 16 residues long. CDR1 is MNHNS and CDR2 is SASEGT in the germline V gene. V dropped 4 bases and J dropped 0 bases, with 14 bases sitting between them. The DNA for the CDR3 is TGTGCCAGCAGTGTAGCGGCGGCGCGTAGCACAGATACGCAGTATTTT. This codes for CASSVAAARSTDTQYF.

The rearrangement uses TRBV6-4 and TRBJ1-5; 7 bases match TRBD1. CDR3 length equals 19 residues. Germline V CDR1 and CDR2: MRHNA, SNTAGT. Trimming removed 2 bases from V and 6 bases from J; junction bases left unmatched: 19. CDR3 in DNA: TGTGCCAGCAGTGACCCGCTTGACAGGGATAGGATTCGAGGTCAGCCCCAGCATTTT. Translated: CASSDPLDRDRIRGQPQHF.

The V and J genes are TRBV28 and TRBJ2-7; perhaps TRBD2 as D (6 bases). Looked up from germline, CDR1 is MDHEN and CDR2 is SYDVKM. The CDR3 totals 15 residues. V lost 5 bases to trimming and J lost 2 bases, with 16 bases between them. The CDR3 is CASSRMSTGAYEQYF. For the CDR3, the DNA is TGTGCCAGCAGTCGAATGTCGACGGGAGCCTACGAGCAGTACTTC.

This clone has a single count. The V and J genes are TRBV7-2 and TRBJ2-3; D is uncertain. The CDR3 spans 15 residues. CDR1 and CDR2 from the germline V gene are SGHTA and FQGNSA. V lost 2 bases, J lost 0 bases, and 9 bases lay in between. For the CDR3, the DNA is TGTGCCAGCAGCTTATGGCAGACTAGCACAGATACGCAGTATTTT. Its translation: CASSLWQTSTDTQYF.

The genes are TRBV6-2 or TRBV6-3 and TRBJ1-2; 8 nucleotides match TRBD1. J gave up 7 bases and V 6 bases, and 10 bases lay outside the gene matches. The germline V gene has CDR1 MNHEY and CDR2 SVGEGT. The CDR3 has 14 amino acids. The CDR3 region is CASSSTGGLLGYTF. CDR3 DNA: TGTGCCAGCAGCTCCACAGGGGGACTCCTTGGCTACACCTTC.

V and J are TRBV20-1 and TRBJ1-2, with TRBD1 as a possible D gene (5 bases). V was clipped by 4 bases and J by 2 bases, with 5 bases between them. Germline lookup yields CDR1 DFQATT and CDR2 SNEGSKA (reference sequence). CDR3 length: 11 amino acids. CDR3 loop: CSATGNYGYTF. The CDR3 DNA follows: TGCAGTGCTACAGGGAACTATGGCTACACCTTC.

Comments on this clone: This CDR3 is also generated by other DNA sequences in the sample. V and J are TRBV5-6 and TRBJ2-5; 11 bases align to TRBD2. The CDR3 length is 15 residues. J was trimmed by 4 bases and V by 2 bases; bases with no gene match: 4. CDR1 is SGHDT and CDR2 is YYEEEE in the germline V gene. CDR3 sequence: CASSLVAGGRETQYF. CDR3 coding DNA: TGTGCCAGCAGCTTAGTAGCGGGAGGGAGAGAGACCCAGTACTTC.

CDR3: CASSFLDRGSYEQYF. The CDR3 bases are TGTGCCAGCAGCTTCCTAGACAGGGGAAGCTACGAGCAGTACTTC. The chain recombines TRBV7-6 with TRBJ2-7; 8 bases agree with TRBD1. V lost 3 bases, J lost 3 bases, and 7 bases stayed unmatched. Germline lookup yields CDR1 SGHVS and CDR2 FNYEAQ. The CDR3 is 15 residues long.

The V and J genes are TRBV7-9 and TRBJ1-4; 7 bases match TRBD1. Germline values: CDR1 SEHNR, CDR2 FQNEAQ (reference sequence). The CDR3 contains 15 residues. J lost 0 bases, V lost 5 bases, and 3 bases had no gene match. The CDR3 DNA is TGTGCCAGCAGCCCGGGACAGTCAACTAATGAAAAACTGTTTTTT. Residues: CASSPGQSTNEKLFF.

This clone was detected only a few times. The chain links TRBV4-2 to TRBJ2-7, with 12 bases fitting TRBD2. The CDR3 sequence is 17 residues long. The ends lost 0 bases at V and 2 bases at J; junction bases unmatched: 5. Germline-derived CDR1 and CDR2 are LGHNA and YNFKEQ. Written as DNA, the CDR3 is TGTGCCAGCAGCCAAGACGAACTAGCGGGAGGTCCCTACGAGCAGTACTTC. Its protein is CASSQDELAGGPYEQYF.

The J gene is TRBJ2-7, the V gene TRBV5-1, with D perhaps TRBD1 (5 bases). CDR1 SGHRS and CDR2 YFSETQ come from the germline V gene. This CDR3 spans 13 amino acids. V was pared by 5 bases and J by 3 bases, with 12 bases between. This CDR3 is CASRPTDSYEQYF. The CDR3 DNA reads as TGCGCCAGCAGGCCGACCGACAGCTACGAGCAGTACTTC.

In this sample, this clone turned up a few times. The chain links TRBV6-2 or TRBV6-3 to TRBJ1-2, with D perhaps matching TRBD1 (5 bases). The V gene's germline CDR1 is MNHEY and CDR2 SVGEGT. Trimming took off 2 bases at V and 8 bases at J, with 9 bases between the two ends. The CDR3 loop spans 12 amino acids. The CDR3 spells CASSYPGRGYTF. The DNA for the CDR3 is TGTGCCAGCAGTTACCCAGGGCGCGGCTACACCTTC.

The chain employs TRBV21-1 and TRBJ2-2; TRBD2 is taken as the D call from the table, unchecked against the DNA. TRBV21-1 is described as a pseudogene. There are 19 residues in the CDR3. The DNA for the CDR3 is TGTGCCAGCAGCAAAGGAGGAACTAGCGGGAGGGCCTTGGCCGGGGAGCTGTTTTTT. It specifies CASSKGGTSGRALAGELFF.

V usage is TRBV5-1 and J usage is TRBJ2-3; weak D call: TRBD2 (6 bases). V shed 3 bases and J shed 2 bases, with 16 bases lying between them. The CDR3 totals 16 residues. Germline CDR1 and CDR2: SGHRS and YFSETQ. The CDR3 is CASSSGSVGLTDTQYF. CDR3 nucleotides: TGCGCCAGCAGCTCGGGCTCCGTGGGACTCACAGATACGCAGTATTTT.

J is TRBJ2-6 and V is TRBV19, with D tentatively TRBD1 (6 bases). CDR1 and CDR2 (germline): LNHDA, SQIVND (reference sequence). The V end was cut by 4 bases, the J end by 2 bases, with 15 bases between. This CDR3 comprises 17 residues. The CDR3 DNA reads TGTGCCAGTAGTAGGGACACGATATCGGCTGGGGCCAACGTCCTGACTTTC. This codes for CASSRDTISAGANVLTF.